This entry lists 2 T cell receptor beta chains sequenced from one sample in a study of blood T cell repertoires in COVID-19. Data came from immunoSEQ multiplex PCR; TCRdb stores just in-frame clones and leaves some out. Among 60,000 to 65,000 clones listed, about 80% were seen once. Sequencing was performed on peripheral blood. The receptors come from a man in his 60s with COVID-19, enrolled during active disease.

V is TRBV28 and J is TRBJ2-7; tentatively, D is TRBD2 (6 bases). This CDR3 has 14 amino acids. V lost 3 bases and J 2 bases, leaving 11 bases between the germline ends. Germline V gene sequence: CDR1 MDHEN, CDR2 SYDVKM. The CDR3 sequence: CASSFVRDTYEQYF. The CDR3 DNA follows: TGTGCCAGCAGTTTCGTGCGGGATACCTACGAGCAGTACTTC.

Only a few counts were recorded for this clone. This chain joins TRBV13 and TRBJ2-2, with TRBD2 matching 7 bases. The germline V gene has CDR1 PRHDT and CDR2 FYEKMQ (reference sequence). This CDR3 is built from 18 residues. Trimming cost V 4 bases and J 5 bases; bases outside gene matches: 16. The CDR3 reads CASSSYLPGGGKTGELFF. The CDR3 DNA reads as TGTGCCAGCAGCTCATATCTCCCCGGCGGGGGAAAAACCGGGGAGCTGTTTTTT.